This T cell receptor (beta chain) was documented in a study of blood T cell repertoires in COVID-19. Overall study: Collection of acute and convalescent COVID-19 samples took place in the United States, Italy and Spain.

Generated by immunoSEQ multiplex PCR, the TCRdb table keeps only in-frame clones and is missing some. The sample lists about 180,000 clones; 78% were seen once. The CDR3 is 16 residues long. Looked up from germline, CDR1 is LNHDA and CDR2 is SQIVND (reference sequence). J lost 3 bases, V lost 5 bases, and 8 bases had no gene match. What the recovered Cohort 3 donors had was two negative PCRs, clearance, or symptom resolution. This sequence was found in a woman in her 50s who had recovered from COVID-19. Sequencing input: PBMCs or T cells enriched from blood (not recorded which). The rearrangement joins TRBV19 to TRBJ1-2; 11 bases map to TRBD1. CDR3 coding DNA: TGTGCCAGTAGTGAAACCGGGACAGGGGGGGACTATGGCTACACCTTC. As protein: CASSETGTGGDYGYTF.